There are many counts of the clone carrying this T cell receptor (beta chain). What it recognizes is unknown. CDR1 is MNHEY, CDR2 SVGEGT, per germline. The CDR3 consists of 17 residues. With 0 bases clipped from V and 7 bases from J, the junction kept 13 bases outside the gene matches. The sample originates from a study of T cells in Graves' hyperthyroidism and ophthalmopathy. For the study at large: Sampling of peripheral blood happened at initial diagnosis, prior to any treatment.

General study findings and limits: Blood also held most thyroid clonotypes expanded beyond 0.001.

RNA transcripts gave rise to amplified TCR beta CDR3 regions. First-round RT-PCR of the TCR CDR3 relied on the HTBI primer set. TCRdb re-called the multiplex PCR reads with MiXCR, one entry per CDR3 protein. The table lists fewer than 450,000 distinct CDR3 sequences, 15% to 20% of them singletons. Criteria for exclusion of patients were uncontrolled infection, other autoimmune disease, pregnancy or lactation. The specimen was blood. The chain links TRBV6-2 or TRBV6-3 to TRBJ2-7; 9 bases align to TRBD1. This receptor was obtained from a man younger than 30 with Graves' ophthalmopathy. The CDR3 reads CASSYSRTGDRAREQYF. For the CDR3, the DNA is TGTGCCAGCAGTTACTCACGGACCGGGGACAGGGCACGGGAGCAGTACTTC.